One sample yielded the 8 T cell receptor beta chains listed below, sequenced in a study of cytotoxic CD8 clonotypes in ibrutinib-treated CLL. This table comes from immunoSEQ multiplex PCR, and its TCRdb copy is limited to in-frame clones, with some not included. The data hold approximately 130,000 clones, with roughly 84% observed a single time. The sequences come from PBMCs, collected after 24 months of ibrutinib treatment. Receptor source: a human donor with chronic lymphocytic leukemia.

The chain is built from TRBV7-9 and TRBJ1-3; D is unclear. With 5 bases removed from V and 0 bases from J, the gap between germline ends came to 17 bases. Germline V CDR1 and CDR2: SEHNR, FQNEAQ (reference sequence). This CDR3 comprises 17 residues. CDR3 sequence (DNA): TGTGCCAGCAGCAAACCCGTCGGCAGCAGCTCTGGAAACACCATATATTTT. Translated: CASSKPVGSSSGNTIYF.

The V gene is TRBV28, the J gene TRBJ1-2, with D uncertain. Looked up from germline, CDR1 is MDHEN and CDR2 is SYDVKM. Trimming pared 6 bases from V and 2 bases from J, leaving 22 bases between. The CDR3 runs 17 residues. The CDR3 DNA reads as TGTGCCAGCAGCTTCGAAGAGGGCACTTTTGTAAACTATGGCTACACCTTC. This sequence encodes CASSFEEGTFVNYGYTF.

This clone has a single count. V gene TRBV7-2 combines with J gene TRBJ2-2; a possible D gene is TRBD1 (6 bases). The V gene's germline CDR1 is SGHTA and CDR2 FQGNSA. V was pared by 5 bases and J by 4 bases, with 17 bases between. This CDR3 spans 16 amino acids. The CDR3 sequence is CASSRPRTASTGELFF. In DNA, the CDR3 is TGTGCCAGCAGCCGACCCCGGACAGCCTCCACCGGGGAGCTGTTTTTT.

The J gene is TRBJ1-2, the V gene TRBV25-1; weak D call: TRBD1 (5 bases). Trimming left V 6 bases short and J 5 bases short, with 10 bases between. Germline values: CDR1 MGHDK, CDR2 SYGVNS. CDR3 size: 12 residues. This CDR3 reads CASSGTGYGYTF. CDR3 in DNA: TGTGCCAGCAGCGGGACCGGTTATGGCTACACCTTC.

The chain is built from TRBV6-5 and TRBJ2-1; TRBD1 matches at 9 bases. Germline CDR1 and CDR2: MNHEY and SVGAGI. The junction had 9 bases not matched to a gene; V was cut back by 6 bases and J by 9 bases. The CDR3 has 14 amino acids. In DNA, the CDR3 is TGTGCCAGCAGCCCTAGGACAGGGGAGAGTGAGCAGTTCTTC. Translation gives CASSPRTGESEQFF.

The V gene is TRBV7-2, the J gene TRBJ2-7, with 7 nucleotides matching TRBD2. This CDR3 spans 12 amino acids. The V gene end was trimmed by 5 bases and the J gene end by 9 bases; junction bases not matched to a gene: 7. The germline V gene has CDR1 SGHTA and CDR2 FQGNSA. The CDR3 sequence: CASSPTREGQYF. The CDR3 bases are TGTGCCAGCAGCCCAACCAGGGAGGGGCAGTACTTC.

The chain joins TRBV4-1 to TRBJ2-1; TRBD2 aligns across 7 bases. CDR1 and CDR2 (germline): MGHRA, YSYEKL. J lost 1 base, V lost 0 bases, and 6 bases had no gene match. The CDR3 length is 17 residues. The CDR3 loop reads CASSQDDRGGSYNEQFF. The CDR3 DNA sequence: TGCGCCAGCAGCCAAGATGACCGCGGGGGTTCCTACAATGAGCAGTTCTTC.

This clone was recorded many times. The chain carries TRBV19 and TRBJ2-2, with D hard to call. Germline CDR1 and CDR2: LNHDA and SQIVND (reference sequence). This CDR3 region has 16 residues. The ends were cut back, 2 bases at V and 0 bases at J, with 10 bases in the middle. The CDR3 loop is CASSITGGSNTGELFF. The DNA for the CDR3 is TGTGCCAGTAGTATAACGGGCGGCTCGAACACCGGGGAGCTGTTTTTT.